This record concerns one TCR beta chain sequence. Its cognate antigen is unknown. 60 Vbeta and 13 Jbeta primers were used in PCR. Assay used: immunoSEQ multiplex PCR; TCRdb lists only in-frame clones, some missing. Of some 150,000 clones listed, 60% to 80% were seen once; the top ten hold 1.6%. The CDR3 runs to 18 residues. The junction had 11 bases not matched to a gene; V was cut back by 1 base and J by 0 bases. Germline loops: CDR1 MGHRA, CDR2 YSYEKL. This sample is part of a study of cytomegalovirus exposure and HLA in healthy donors. Study-wide findings and caveats: Another analysis was done later, and it associated around 15,000 TCR beta sequences with HLA alleles at 0.05 false discovery rate. The study put 150 to 200 TCR beta chains on its list as cytomegalovirus-associated.

Sequences were obtained from PBMCs. The rearrangement uses TRBV4-1 and TRBJ2-7, with 8 nucleotides matching TRBD2. This clonotype was obtained from a female donor in good health and CMV-seronegative. The CDR3 DNA is TGCGCCAGCAGCCAAGTCTCGCAAAGCGGGAGTGGCTCCTACGAGCAGTACTTC. This encodes CASSQVSQSGSGSYEQYF.